This T cell receptor beta chain was sequenced during a study of CD8 T cells in ankylosing spondylitis. Study-wide findings and caveats: Earlier reports found some motif variants in synovial fluid and blood in reactive arthritis. There was reportedly significant enrichment of clones that were disease-linked in matched ankylosing spondylitis synovial fluid.

On this clonotype itself: What it binds is not known.

Using quantitative 5'-RACE with molecular barcodes, the authors made TCR beta libraries. TCRdb processed the 5' RACE reads anew with MiXCR; each CDR3 protein has one entry. The repertoire holds just over 150,000 distinct CDR3 sequences, with 18% as singletons. The receptor was derived from a male donor with ankylosing spondylitis or in good health (not recorded which). What was sequenced was blood, either unsorted or a sorted T cell fraction (not recorded which).

CDR3 DNA: TGTGCCAGCAGTCAACCGGAGCGGGAGAGGGTGGAGACCCAGTACTTC. Its translation: CASSQPERERVETQYF. This chain joins TRBV12-3 or TRBV12-4 and TRBJ2-5, with 8 nucleotides matching TRBD2. V shed 5 bases, J shed 5 bases, and the junction held 13 bases outside the gene matches. This CDR3 has 16 residues.